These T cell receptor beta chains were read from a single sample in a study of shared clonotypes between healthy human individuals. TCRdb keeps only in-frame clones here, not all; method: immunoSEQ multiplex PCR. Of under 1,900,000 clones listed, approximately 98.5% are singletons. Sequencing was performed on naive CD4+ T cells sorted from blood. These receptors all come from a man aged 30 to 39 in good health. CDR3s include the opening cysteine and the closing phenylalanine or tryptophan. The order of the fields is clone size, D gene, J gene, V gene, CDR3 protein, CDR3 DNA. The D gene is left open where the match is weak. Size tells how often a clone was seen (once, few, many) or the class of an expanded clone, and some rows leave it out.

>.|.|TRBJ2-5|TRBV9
CASSVGDIGRQETQYF
TGTGCCAGCAGCGTTGGGGACATTGGGAGGCAAGAGACCCAGTACTTC
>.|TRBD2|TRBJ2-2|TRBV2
CASSLRGLAANTGELFF
TGTGCCAGCAGCCTAAGGGGCCTAGCGGCGAACACCGGGGAGCTGTTTTTT
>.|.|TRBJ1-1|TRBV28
CASGRGMNTEAFF
TGTGCCAGCGGACGGGGAATGAACACTGAAGCTTTCTTT
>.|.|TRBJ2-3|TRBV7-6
CASSLAKTGAPLDTQYF
TGTGCCAGCAGCTTAGCGAAAACGGGAGCCCCGCTGGATACGCAGTATTTT
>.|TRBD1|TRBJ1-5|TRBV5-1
CASSLVKGRGLSQPQHF
TGCGCCAGCAGCTTGGTAAAAGGCAGGGGGCTTAGTCAGCCCCAGCATTTT
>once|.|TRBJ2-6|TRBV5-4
CASSFGLSGANVLTF
TGTGCCAGCAGCTTCGGCCTATCTGGGGCCAACGTCCTGACTTTC
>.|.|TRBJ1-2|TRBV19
CASSIKRQGDGYTF
TGTGCCAGTAGTATTAAGCGCCAAGGCGATGGCTACACCTTC
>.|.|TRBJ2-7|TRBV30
CAWSLGRSAYEQYF
TGTGCCTGGAGTCTGGGCCGAAGTGCCTACGAGCAGTACTTC
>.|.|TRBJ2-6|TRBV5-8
CASSLTGRANVLTF
TGTGCCAGCAGCCTCACAGGGCGGGCCAACGTCCTGACTTTC
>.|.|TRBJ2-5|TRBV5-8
CASSRKETQYF
TGTGCCAGCAGCCGAAAAGAGACCCAGTACTTC
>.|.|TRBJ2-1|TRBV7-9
CASSFSGTAYNEQFF
TGTGCCAGCAGCTTTTCCGGGACCGCCTACAATGAGCAGTTCTTC
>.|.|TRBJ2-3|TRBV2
CASRNGTYGITDTQYF
TGTGCCAGCAGGAATGGGACCTACGGGATCACAGATACGCAGTATTTT
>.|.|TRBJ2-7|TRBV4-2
CASSLEQSPYEQYF
TGTGCCAGCAGCCTGGAACAAAGCCCCTACGAGCAGTACTTC
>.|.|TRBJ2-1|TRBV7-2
CASSLDWREQFF
TGTGCCAGCAGCTTAGATTGGCGTGAGCAGTTCTTC
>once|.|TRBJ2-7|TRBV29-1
CSARTVTYEQYF
TGCAGCGCTAGGACGGTGACCTACGAGCAGTACTTC
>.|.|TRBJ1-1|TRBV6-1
CASSELGLEAFF
TGTGCCAGCAGTGAACTGGGTCTTGAAGCTTTCTTT
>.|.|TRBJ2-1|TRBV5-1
CASSLALATYNEQFF
TGCGCCAGCAGCTTGGCCCTAGCGACATACAATGAGCAGTTCTTC
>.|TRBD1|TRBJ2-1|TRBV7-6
CASSLQGAGEQFF
TGTGCCAGCAGCTTACAGGGGGCTGGTGAGCAGTTCTTC
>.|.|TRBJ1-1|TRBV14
CASSQDTWGRSEAFF
TGTGCCAGCAGCCAAGATACGTGGGGGCGGTCTGAAGCTTTCTTT
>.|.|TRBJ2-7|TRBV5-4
CASSIRDTSYEQYF
TGTGCCAGCAGCATCCGGGACACATCCTACGAGCAGTACTTC
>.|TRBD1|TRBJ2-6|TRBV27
CASSPLGQGSGANVLTF
TGTGCCAGCAGTCCTTTGGGACAGGGCTCTGGGGCCAACGTCCTGACTTTC
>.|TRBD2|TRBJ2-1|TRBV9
CASSVRASGSRDEQFF
TGTGCCAGCAGCGTACGGGCTAGCGGGAGTAGAGATGAGCAGTTCTTC
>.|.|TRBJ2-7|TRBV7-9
CASSLVRAGNEQYF
TGTGCCAGCAGCTTAGTACGGGCGGGGAACGAGCAGTACTTC
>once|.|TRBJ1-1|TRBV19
CASTSYGTVSEAFF
TGTGCCAGTACCTCATATGGTACGGTCTCTGAAGCTTTCTTT
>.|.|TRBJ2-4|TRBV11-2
CASSPTTIKNIQYF
TGTGCCAGCAGCCCTACGACCATTAAAAACATTCAGTACTTC
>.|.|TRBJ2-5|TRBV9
CASSVGGRETQYF
TGTGCCAGCAGCGTAGGGGGACGAGAGACCCAGTACTTC
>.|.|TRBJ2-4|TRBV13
CASSGRGPKNIQYF
TGTGCCAGCAGCGGACGGGGACCGAAAAACATTCAGTACTTC
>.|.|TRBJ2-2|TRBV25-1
CASSETQGPTGELFF
TGTGCCAGCAGTGAAACTCAGGGGCCCACCGGGGAGCTGTTTTTT
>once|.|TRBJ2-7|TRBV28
CASSFLQGPLVEQYF
TGTGCCAGCAGTTTTCTCCAGGGCCCTTTAGTAGAGCAGTACTTC
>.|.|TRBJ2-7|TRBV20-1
CSARDDYEQYF
TGCAGTGCTAGGGACGATTACGAGCAGTACTTC
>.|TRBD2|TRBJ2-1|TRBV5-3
CARSHGLAVYNEQFF
TGTGCCAGAAGCCACGGACTAGCGGTTTACAATGAGCAGTTCTTC
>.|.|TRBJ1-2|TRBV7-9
CASSFDPGRDYGYTF
TGTGCCAGCAGCTTTGACCCAGGGCGGGACTATGGCTACACCTTC
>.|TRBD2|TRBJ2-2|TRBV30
CARRQREVTGELFF
TGTGCCCGGAGGCAGCGGGAGGTCACCGGGGAGCTGTTTTTT
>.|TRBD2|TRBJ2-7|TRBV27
CASSLSGRLYEQYF
TGTGCCAGCAGTTTGTCCGGGAGGCTCTACGAGCAGTACTTC
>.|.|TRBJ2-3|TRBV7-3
CASSLRSGGTDTQYF
TGTGCCAGCAGCTTAAGGTCCGGCGGCACAGATACGCAGTATTTT
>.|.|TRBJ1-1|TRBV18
CASSPNLDDTEAFF
TGTGCCAGCTCACCGAATCTGGACGACACTGAAGCTTTCTTT
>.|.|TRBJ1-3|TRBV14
CASSQTSGQFQTGNTIYF
TGTGCCAGCAGCCAAACCTCCGGACAGTTTCAAACTGGAAACACCATATATTTT
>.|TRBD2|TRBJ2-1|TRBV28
CASRSGGIPNEQFF
TGTGCCAGCAGGTCGGGAGGGATCCCCAATGAGCAGTTCTTC
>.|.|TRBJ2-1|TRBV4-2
CASSPGRNEQFF
TGTGCCAGCAGCCCGGGACGAAATGAGCAGTTCTTC
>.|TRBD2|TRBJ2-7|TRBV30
CACLGLAEEYEQYF
TGTGCCTGTTTAGGACTAGCGGAGGAATACGAGCAGTACTTC
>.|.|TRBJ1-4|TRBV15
CATSREPEGFEELFF
TGTGCCACCAGCAGAGAACCCGAGGGTTTTGAGGAACTGTTTTTT
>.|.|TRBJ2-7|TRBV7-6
CASSLGWANSYEQYF
TGTGCCAGCAGCTTAGGTTGGGCTAACTCCTACGAGCAGTACTTC
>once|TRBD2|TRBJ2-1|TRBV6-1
CASGLAEYNEQFF
TGTGCCAGCGGACTAGCGGAATACAATGAGCAGTTCTTC
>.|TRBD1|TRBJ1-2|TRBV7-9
CASSFGQDYGYTF
TGTGCCAGCAGCTTTGGACAGGACTATGGCTACACCTTC
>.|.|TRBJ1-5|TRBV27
CASSYNEPRGNQPQHF
TGTGCCAGCAGCTATAACGAGCCCCGGGGCAATCAGCCCCAGCATTTT
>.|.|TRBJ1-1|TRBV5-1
CASTTGSTNTEAFF
TGCGCCAGCACCACAGGGAGTACGAACACTGAAGCTTTCTTT
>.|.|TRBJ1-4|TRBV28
CASSSPRTANEKLFF
TGTGCCAGCAGTTCTCCCCGGACAGCAAATGAAAAACTGTTTTTT
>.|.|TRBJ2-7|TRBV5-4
CASSLGSGSYEQYF
TGTGCCAGCAGCTTGGGTTCAGGTAGCTACGAGCAGTACTTC
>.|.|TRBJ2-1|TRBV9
CASSVESGGDNEQFF
TGTGCCAGCAGCGTAGAATCGGGGGGCGACAATGAGCAGTTCTTC
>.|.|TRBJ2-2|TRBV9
CASRRENTGELFF
TGTGCCAGCAGGCGGGAAAACACCGGGGAGCTGTTTTTT
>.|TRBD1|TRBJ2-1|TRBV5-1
CASSLADRAGNEQFF
TGCGCCAGCAGCTTGGCGGACAGGGCTGGCAATGAGCAGTTCTTC
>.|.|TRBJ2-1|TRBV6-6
CASSNTVRDNEQFF
TGTGCCAGCAGTAACACCGTGAGGGACAATGAGCAGTTCTTC
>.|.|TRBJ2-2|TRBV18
CASSLTEGFYTGELFF
TGTGCCAGCTCTCTCACGGAGGGATTTTACACCGGGGAGCTGTTTTTT
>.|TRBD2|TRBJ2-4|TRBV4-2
CASSQDLAGVGAKNIQYF
TGTGCCAGCAGCCAAGATCTAGCGGGAGTAGGAGCCAAAAACATTCAGTACTTC
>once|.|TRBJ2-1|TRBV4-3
CASSQDPRQYNEQFF
TGCGCCAGCAGCCAAGATCCCCGACAGTACAATGAGCAGTTCTTC
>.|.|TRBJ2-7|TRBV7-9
CASSLAQVRENEQYF
TGTGCCAGCAGCTTAGCACAGGTCAGGGAGAACGAGCAGTACTTC
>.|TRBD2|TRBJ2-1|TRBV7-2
CASSSGRRLAPRLYEQFF
TGTGCCAGCAGCTCAGGTAGGAGACTAGCGCCCCGCCTCTATGAGCAGTTCTTC